The 25 T cell receptor beta chains listed next were all sequenced from one sample in a study of T cell changes during pregnancy in multiple sclerosis. Sequencing was performed with immunoSEQ multiplex PCR; in TCRdb, only in-frame clones are kept and a portion is missing. The sample shows about 83,000 clones, around 93% of them seen only once. The sample consisted of PBMCs, taken in the first trimester of pregnancy. These TCRs come from a female donor in good health, serving as a control in a pregnancy study. Some clones in this sample may be carry-over from other donors' samples.

The chain carries TRBV6-1 and TRBJ2-7, with D possibly being TRBD2 (6 bases). The germline V gene has CDR1 MNHNS and CDR2 SASEGT. Trimming stripped 4 bases from V and 4 bases from J, with 11 bases between. The CDR3 sequence is 13 residues long. CDR3 loop: CASSAGGGYEQYF. CDR3 nucleotides: TGTGCCAGCAGTGCCGGGGGAGGTTACGAGCAGTACTTC.

V usage is TRBV7-2 and J usage is TRBJ2-3; 7 bases fit TRBD1. The CDR3 consists of 16 residues. The V segment lost 3 bases and the J segment 3 bases; nucleotides outside the gene matches: 9. Per the germline V gene, CDR1 is SGHTA and CDR2 is FQGNSA. As DNA, the CDR3 is TGTGCCAGCAGCTTCCAGACAGGGTTAGAGACAGATACGCAGTATTTT. Amino acids: CASSFQTGLETDTQYF. The full variable domain, rest sourced from reference TRBV7-2 and TRBJ2-3, is GAGVSQSPSNKVTEKGKDVELRCDPISGHTALYWYRQSLGQGLEFLIYFQGNSAPDKSGLPSDRFSAERTGGSVSTLTIQRTQQEDSAVYLCASSFQTGLETDTQYFGPGTRLTVL.

This sequence joins TRBV6-5 and TRBJ1-1; a weak D match, TRBD1 (5 bases). This CDR3 is built from 15 residues. Germline CDR1 reads MNHEY; CDR2 reads SVGAGI. V dropped 7 bases and J dropped 2 bases, with 17 bases sitting between them. The DNA for the CDR3 is TGTGCCAGCACCCCGTGGGGGGAGGGTAACACTGAAGCTTTCTTT. It translates to CASTPWGEGNTEAFF.

J is TRBJ1-1 and V is TRBV6-5; D is perhaps TRBD1 (5 bases). The ends were cut back, 5 bases at V and 3 bases at J, with 13 bases in the middle. Germline values: CDR1 MNHEY, CDR2 SVGAGI. This CDR3 comprises 14 residues. The CDR3 coding sequence is TGTGCCAGCAGTCCTCAGGGCATGTACACTGAAGCTTTCTTT. Translating gives CASSPQGMYTEAFF.

The chain is built from TRBV7-9 and TRBJ2-7; 10 bases match TRBD1. The trim removed 3 bases at V and 4 bases at J, leaving 3 bases unmatched. Germline V gene lookup returns CDR1 SEHNR and CDR2 FQNEAQ (reference sequence). CDR3 size: 14 residues. The CDR3 sequence is CASSFRDRGYEQYF. As DNA, the CDR3 is TGTGCCAGCAGCTTCCGGGACAGGGGTTACGAGCAGTACTTC.

The gene calls are TRBV19 and TRBJ2-7, with a weak D call TRBD2 (6 bases). CDR1 and CDR2 (germline): LNHDA, SQIVND (reference sequence). This CDR3 region has 13 residues. V shed 3 bases and J shed 5 bases, with 11 bases lying between them. The CDR3 coding sequence is TGTGCCAGTAGTATCTCCGGGGAGGACGAGCAGTACTTC. Translated, it gives CASSISGEDEQYF.

The V gene is TRBV6-5, the J gene TRBJ1-2; 8 bases match TRBD1. This CDR3 has 14 residues. Germline V lookup: CDR1 MNHEY, CDR2 SVGAGI. Trimming took 5 bases from V and 4 from J; bases not matched to a gene: 6. CDR3 sequence reads: CASSTDREAYGYTF. The CDR3 DNA is TGTGCCAGCAGTACGGACAGGGAGGCCTATGGCTACACCTTC.

V gene TRBV18 combines with J gene TRBJ2-5, with 7 bases aligning to TRBD2. The CDR3 is 15 amino acids. V trimming: 2 bases; J trimming: 2 bases; junction bases outside the gene matches: 5. The germline CDR1 and CDR2 sequences are KGHSH and LQKENI. CDR3 amino acids: CASSPIGTKQETQYF. The CDR3 bases are TGTGCCAGCTCACCAATCGGGACTAAACAAGAGACCCAGTACTTC.

V is TRBV5-4 and J is TRBJ2-1; D is unclear. The CDR3 extends over 12 amino acids. Germline V gene lookup returns CDR1 SGHNT and CDR2 YYREEE (reference sequence). V was shortened by 4 bases and J by 5 bases, with 7 bases between the two germline ends. The CDR3 sequence is CASSQSDNEQFF. CDR3 sequence (DNA): TGTGCCAGCAGCCAAAGCGACAATGAGCAGTTCTTC.

The chain recombines TRBV5-1 with TRBJ2-1, with D perhaps TRBD2 (6 bases). The CDR3 contains 13 residues. Germline lookup yields CDR1 SGHRS and CDR2 YFSETQ. Trimming left V 4 bases short and J 9 bases short, with 14 bases between. This CDR3 is CASSTGGGFEQFF. CDR3 in DNA: TGCGCCAGCAGCACAGGTGGAGGGTTTGAGCAGTTCTTC.

The V gene is TRBV27, the J gene TRBJ2-7; D is possibly TRBD2 (5 bases). Between the trimmed V and J ends, which lost 4 bases and 0 bases, there was a span of 10 bases. The CDR3 is 14 residues long. Germline CDR1 and CDR2: MNHEY and SMNVEV (reference sequence). In DNA form, the CDR3 reads TGTGCCAGCAGTTCTAGCAGCAGCTCCTACGAGCAGTACTTC. Amino acids: CASSSSSSSYEQYF.

On this clone: One base away lies a much larger clone, so this may be a sequencing read error. This sample includes further DNA sequences coding for the same CDR3. The V gene is TRBV6-4, the J gene TRBJ2-3; TRBD2 matches 10 bases. The germline V gene encodes CDR1 MRHNA and CDR2 SNTAGT. Trimming at V came to 0 bases and at J to 3 bases, leaving 0 bases not matched to a gene. The CDR3 has 15 residues. CDR3: CASSDSSGGTDTQYF. DNA of the CDR3: TGTGCCAGCAGTGACTCTAGCGGGGGGACAGATACGCAGTATTTT.

This chain uses TRBV28 with TRBJ2-2; TRBD2 matches 7 bases. The CDR3 is 14 amino acids. The germline V gene has CDR1 MDHEN and CDR2 SYDVKM. Germline trimming cut 7 bases from V and 4 bases from J; bases unmatched to any gene: 6. The CDR3 here is CASNRLAGTGELFF. CDR3 coding DNA: TGTGCCAGCAATAGACTAGCAGGCACCGGGGAGCTGTTTTTT.

The chain employs TRBV15 and TRBJ2-1; TRBD2 is a possible D gene (6 bases). The length of the CDR3 is 17 residues. With 2 bases removed from V and 7 bases from J, the gap between germline ends came to 21 bases. Germline V gene data show CDR1 as LNHNV and CDR2 as YYDKDF (reference sequence). CDR3 loop: CATSRSMGESSENEQFF. Here the CDR3 DNA reads TGTGCCACCAGCAGATCCATGGGGGAATCTAGCGAAAATGAGCAGTTCTTC.

The count of this clone is one. The CDR3 sequence: CASQLFGDYEQYF. As DNA, the CDR3 is TGTGCCAGCCAGCTCTTCGGGGACTACGAGCAGTACTTC. This chain uses TRBV28 with TRBJ2-7; D may be TRBD2 (5 bases). The CDR3 runs 13 residues. V was clipped by 8 bases and J by 3 bases, with 14 bases between them. Germline CDR1 MDHEN, CDR2 SYDVKM.

The chain recombines TRBV6-4 with TRBJ2-1; 13 bases agree with TRBD2. Looked up from germline, CDR1 is MRHNA and CDR2 is SNTAGT. The CDR3 spans 15 residues. Trimming at V came to 6 bases and at J to 8 bases, leaving 7 bases not matched to a gene. The DNA for the CDR3 is TGTGCCAGCAGCCAGGGGACTAGCGGGGTGGATGAGCAGTTCTTC. Translated: CASSQGTSGVDEQFF.

The chain employs TRBV11-3 and TRBJ2-3, with TRBD1 matching over 9 bases. Trimming removed 5 bases from V and 7 bases from J; junction bases left unmatched: 7. CDR1 SGHNT and CDR2 YENEEA come from the germline V gene. The CDR3 runs to 14 residues. CDR3 nucleotides: TGTGCCAGCAGCCCCGGGACAGGGACCCATACGCAGTATTTT. It encodes CASSPGTGTHTQYF. Full variable domain (remainder filled in from reference TRBV11-3 and TRBJ2-3): EAGVVQSPRYKIIEKKQPVAFWCNPISGHNTLYWYLQNLGQGPELLIRYENEEAVDDSQLPKDRFSAERLKGVDSTLKIQPAELGDSAVYLCASSPGTGTHTQYFGPGTRLTVL.

In regard to this clone: Its ends do not fully match the called genes, so a read error is possible. V and J are TRBV28 and TRBJ1-4; TRBD1 matches at 11 bases. The CDR3 is made up of 17 amino acids. CDR1 and CDR2 from the germline V gene are MDHEN and SYDVKM. In DNA form, the CDR3 reads TGTGCCAGCAATTTAGAGGGACAGGGGGGTAATTATGAAAAACTGTTTTTT. Translated: CASNLEGQGGNYEKLFF.

The chain is built from TRBV2 and TRBJ2-1; tentative D call: TRBD2 (5 bases). Per the germline V gene, CDR1 is SNHLY and CDR2 is FYNNEI. V was trimmed by 7 bases and J by 8 bases, leaving 18 bases between them. This CDR3 contains 14 residues. The CDR3 DNA sequence: TGTGCCAGCACTATCGGCGACCCCGGGGATGAGCAGTTCTTC. Residues: CASTIGDPGDEQFF.

The chain couples TRBV11-1 to TRBJ2-1; 12 bases map to TRBD2. This CDR3 spans 15 amino acids. CDR1 and CDR2 (germline): SGHAT, FQDESV (reference sequence). V lost 4 bases and J lost 4; bases outside the gene matches: 2. The CDR3 DNA reads TGTGCCAGCAGCTCCCTAGCGGGGGGGTACAATGAGCAGTTCTTC. Translation: CASSSLAGGYNEQFF. Based on the CDR3 plus reference TRBV11-1 and TRBJ2-1, the full variable domain is EAEVAQSPRYKITEKSQAVAFWCDPISGHATLYWYRQILGQGPELLVQFQDESVVDDSQLPKDRFSAERLKGVDSTLKIQPAELGDSAMYLCASSSLAGGYNEQFFGPGTRLTVL.

Written as DNA, the CDR3 is TGTGCCAGCTCACCTGGGCTAGGGACTAGCTCAGAGACCCAGTACTTC. Amino acid sequence: CASSPGLGTSSETQYF. The V gene is TRBV18, the J gene TRBJ2-5, with 9 bases that match TRBD2. The V gene's germline CDR1 is KGHSH and CDR2 LQKENI. Trimming at V came to 3 bases and at J to 4 bases, leaving 9 bases not matched to a gene. The CDR3 covers 16 residues.

This sequence joins TRBV4-2 and TRBJ2-3; the match to TRBD2 covers 9 bases. This CDR3 spans 15 amino acids. After removal of 1 base from V and 5 bases from J, the junction contained 4 bases not matched to a gene. CDR1 and CDR2 (germline): LGHNA, YNFKEQ. CDR3 sequence: CASSQAREGLDTQYF. The DNA for the CDR3 is TGTGCCAGCAGCCAAGCGCGGGAGGGATTAGATACGCAGTATTTT.

This sequence joins TRBV11-2 and TRBJ2-7; D might be TRBD1 (5 bases). V was trimmed by 5 bases and J by 5 bases, leaving 16 bases between them. The V gene's germline CDR1 is SGHAT and CDR2 FQNNGV. The CDR3 loop spans 14 amino acids. The CDR3 nucleotides are TGTGCCAGCAGCCTATACAGGCTCGGCGACGAGCAGTACTTC. Amino acid sequence: CASSLYRLGDEQYF.

The chain uses TRBV5-1 and TRBJ2-3; D might be TRBD2 (7 bases). CDR3 length: 16 residues. Trimming pared 0 bases from V and 4 bases from J, leaving 15 bases between. CDR1 SGHRS and CDR2 YFSETQ come from the germline V gene. The chain's CDR3 is CASSLVAGASSDTQYF. In DNA form, the CDR3 reads TGCGCCAGCAGCTTGGTTGCGGGGGCTAGCTCAGATACGCAGTATTTT.

J is TRBJ2-7 and V is TRBV4-1; no reliable D call. Trimming pared 0 bases from V and 1 base from J, leaving 10 bases between. Looked up from germline, CDR1 is MGHRA and CDR2 is YSYEKL. This CDR3 comprises 15 residues. The CDR3 is CASSQDLRGSYEQYF. DNA for the CDR3: TGCGCCAGCAGCCAAGATCTTCGCGGTTCCTACGAGCAGTACTTC.